These 16 T cell receptor beta chains were all obtained from the same sample, sequenced in a study of regulatory T cells in long-lasting Graves disease (dated by TCRdb to about 2021). The library relied on multiplex PCR. Sequencer: Illumina HiSeq 4000. To build TCR beta libraries, CDR3 regions were amplified by Arm-PCR using iRepertoire HTBI primers. The public reads were quality trimmed at Q25 with fastp and then assembled into clones with MiXCR by TCRdb, keeping productive beta chains. Every distinct CDR3 protein forms one entry, paired with its most common genes and DNA. The sample profile shows hundreds of thousands of distinct CDR3 sequences; under 25% of them were found once. The leading ten clones occupy 7.8% of the sample. This specimen's time point label, interpreted: persistent/refractory GD, antithyroid drugs over 5 years with positive TRAb. For both TCR sequencing and RNA sequencing, RNA was extracted from PBMCs in TRIzol.

Sequenced here: peripheral blood mononuclear cells (PBMCs), sampled when the disease was refractory, from a patient treated with antithyroid drugs. These receptor sequences come from a female donor with Graves disease.

This clonotype was observed at least ten times. The chain is built from TRBV28 and TRBJ2-7; the D gene is possibly TRBD1 (5 bases). The germline V gene has CDR1 MDHEN and CDR2 SYDVKM. The CDR3 spans 16 residues. V was clipped by 7 bases and J by 3 bases, with 22 bases between them. CDR3 loop: CASTSPRKGLSYEQYF. The CDR3 DNA reads TGTGCCAGCACCTCCCCCCGAAAGGGGCTCAGCTACGAGCAGTACTTC.

This clonotype was observed many times. The rearrangement links TRBV27 to TRBJ1-6; D perhaps matches TRBD1 (5 bases). Trimming stripped 4 bases from V and 5 bases from J, with 9 bases between. The germline gives CDR1 MNHEY, CDR2 SMNVEV (reference sequence). The length of the CDR3 is 14 residues. DNA for the CDR3: TGTGCCAGCAGTTATGCGACAGATAATTCACCCCTCCACTTT. Protein sequence: CASSYATDNSPLHF.

Details on this clonotype: Mismatch with germline at one junction end may stem from a read error. The rearrangement joins TRBV28 to TRBJ2-1; 8 nucleotides line up with TRBD2. CDR3 length: 15 amino acids. Germline V gene data show CDR1 as MDHEN and CDR2 as SYDVKM. CDR3 sequence reads: CASSSPRTSYSEQFF. Here the CDR3 DNA reads TGTGCCAGCAGTTCCCCCCGGACTAGCTACAGTGAGCAGTTCTTC.

The table lists this clonotype with many counts. As DNA, the CDR3 is TGTGCCAGCAGCTTAGTCGGCGGAGGAGGGGACACTGAAGCTTTCTTT. Translation: CASSLVGGGGDTEAFF. V gene TRBV7-9 combines with J gene TRBJ1-1; D is possibly TRBD1 (5 bases). In germline, CDR1 is SEHNR, CDR2 FQNEAQ (reference sequence). This CDR3 has 16 amino acids. Trimming stripped 1 base from V and 3 bases from J, with 15 bases between.

This clonotype was seen ten or more times. The rearrangement uses TRBV6-2 or TRBV6-3 and TRBJ1-4, with 9 nucleotides matching TRBD1. The V gene end was trimmed by 5 bases and the J gene end by 6 bases; junction bases not matched to a gene: 4. The germline gives CDR1 MNHEY, CDR2 SVGEGT. The CDR3 consists of 14 residues. Here the CDR3 reads CASSPGTGYEKLFF. CDR3 nucleotide sequence: TGTGCCAGCAGTCCCGGGACAGGGTATGAAAAACTGTTTTTT.

This clonotype was seen just once. The chain has TRBV5-1 and TRBJ2-5, with D perhaps TRBD1 or TRBD2 (5 bases each). The CDR3 is 14 residues long. The V end lost 2 bases, the J end lost 2 bases, and 10 bases lay between the germline ends. CDR1 is SGHRS, CDR2 YFSETQ, per germline. In DNA, the CDR3 is TGCGCCAGCAGCTTCCCGGGACGACAAGAGACCCAGTACTTC. It encodes CASSFPGRQETQYF.

There are many counts of this clonotype. The chain links TRBV28 to TRBJ1-5; D gene ambiguous. Germline lookup yields CDR1 MDHEN and CDR2 SYDVKM. Trimming removed 7 bases from V and 0 bases from J, with 10 bases in between. The CDR3 contains 14 residues. CDR3 DNA: TGTGCCAGCAATGGCCTATATAGCAATCAGCCCCAGCATTTT. Translated: CASNGLYSNQPQHF. The full variable domain, completed using reference TRBV28 and TRBJ1-5, is DVKVTQSSRYLVKRTGEKVFLECVQDMDHENMFWYRQDPGLGLRLIYFSYDVKMKEKGDIPEGYSVSREKKERFSLILESASTNQTSMYLCASNGLYSNQPQHFGDGTRLSIL.

This clonotype has more than one count but fewer than ten. This sequence joins TRBV29-1 and TRBJ1-1; D is undetermined. The CDR3 has 11 amino acids. Germline CDR1 and CDR2: SQVTM and ANQGSEA. Trimming left V 4 bases short and J 4 bases short, with 7 bases between. The CDR3 spells CSVGRFTEAFF. The DNA for the CDR3 is TGCAGCGTTGGACGATTCACTGAAGCTTTCTTT. The variable domain in full, completed from reference TRBV29-1 and TRBJ1-1, reads SAVISQKPSRDICQRGTSLTIQCQVDSQVTMMFWYRQQPGQSLTLIATANQGSEATYESGFVIDKFPISRPNLTFSTLTVSNMSPEDSSIYLCSVGRFTEAFFGQGTRLTVV.

Ten or more counts support this clonotype. In DNA, the CDR3 is TGTGCCAGCAGGCAGACAGGGAAATTATACGAGCAGTACTTC. Translating gives CASRQTGKLYEQYF. The chain employs TRBV7-2 and TRBJ2-7, with 7 bases identical to TRBD1. The V and J ends lost 6 bases and 4 bases, in that order; junction bases with no gene match: 9. Germline V gene lookup returns CDR1 SGHTA and CDR2 FQGNSA. The CDR3 extends over 14 amino acids.

This chain connects TRBV7-8 to TRBJ1-5, with 8 bases lining up with TRBD1. The CDR3 runs to 17 residues. From germline, CDR1 is SGHVS and CDR2 FQNEAQ. Germline trimming cut 5 bases from V and 0 bases from J; bases unmatched to any gene: 9. CDR3 protein: CASSPDRVLNSNQPQHF. The DNA for the CDR3 is TGTGCCAGCAGCCCGGACAGGGTCCTGAATAGCAATCAGCCCCAGCATTTT.

This clonotype was counted between two and nine times. V usage is TRBV7-9 and J usage is TRBJ2-7; no clear D. Trimming stripped 3 bases from V and 1 base from J, with 10 bases between. Per the germline V gene, CDR1 is SEHNR and CDR2 is FQNEAQ (reference sequence). The CDR3 covers 14 residues. The CDR3 bases are TGTGCCAGCAGCTTGTTACCCCGATCCTACGAGCAGTACTTC. Residues: CASSLLPRSYEQYF.

The chain is built from TRBV19 and TRBJ2-5, with D perhaps matching TRBD2 (6 bases). CDR1 is LNHDA, CDR2 SQIVND, per germline (reference sequence). Deletions cut 3 bases from V and 1 base from J, with 9 bases between. CDR3 size: 14 residues. DNA for the CDR3: TGTGCCAGTAGTATTGGAGGGACCCAAGAGACCCAGTACTTC. Protein sequence: CASSIGGTQETQYF.

This clonotype has ten or more counts. DNA for the CDR3: TGTGCCAGCAGCAACAGGGGGGTGGGGTGGGAGACCCAGTACTTC. This translates into CASSNRGVGWETQYF. V usage is TRBV6-1 and J usage is TRBJ2-5, with 8 bases lining up with TRBD1. Germline V gives CDR1 MNHNS, CDR2 SASEGT. V gave up 6 bases and J gave up 5 bases; unmatched junction bases: 11. The CDR3 covers 15 residues.

This clonotype was found a few times. This chain connects TRBV14 to TRBJ2-3, with D maybe TRBD2 (6 bases). V lost 1 base and J lost 5, with 10 bases in between. The germline gives CDR1 SGHDN, CDR2 FVKESK. The CDR3 sequence is 14 residues long. In DNA, the CDR3 is TGTGCCAGCAGCCAAGGGTTCGGGGGAGATACGCAGTATTTT. Its translation: CASSQGFGGDTQYF.

This clonotype came up a few times. The V and J genes are TRBV6-5 and TRBJ2-5, with a possible D match to TRBD2 (6 bases). V lost 4 bases and J 1 base, leaving 13 bases between the germline ends. This CDR3 comprises 15 residues. Looked up from germline, CDR1 is MNHEY and CDR2 is SVGAGI. The DNA for the CDR3 is TGTGCCAGCAGTTTAGACGGGGACTTCCAAGAGACCCAGTACTTC. It translates to CASSLDGDFQETQYF.

The chain combines TRBV5-1 with TRBJ1-1; 12 nucleotides line up with TRBD1. Trimming took 10 bases from V and 3 from J; bases not matched to a gene: 19. Germline V gives CDR1 SGHRS, CDR2 YFSETQ. CDR3 length: 18 residues. For the CDR3, the DNA is TGCGCCGTGCCAAGTCCCCGGGACAGGGGGCCTCTGTACACTGAAGCTTTCTTT. Amino acid sequence: CAVPSPRDRGPLYTEAFF. Full variable domain (outside the CDR3, taken from reference TRBV5-1 and TRBJ1-1): KAGVTQTPRYLIKTRGQQVTLSCSPISGHRSVSWYQQTPGQGLQFLFEYFSETQRNKGNFPGRFSGRQFSNSRSEMNVSTLELGDSALYLCAVPSPRDRGPLYTEAFFGQGTRLTVV.